One and the same sample provided the 32 T cell receptor beta chains below, sequenced in a study of T cell repertoires in cytomegalovirus infection. No cognate antigen is known for these TCRs. TCRdb reprocessed the reads via MiXCR and lists one record per CDR3 protein. The sample records about 310,000 distinct CDR3 sequences, just under 25% being singletons. The specimen comprised cultured PBMCs, sampled from culture after CMV antigen stimulation. All receptors come from a human donor in good health (CMV status not recorded). Some clones in this sample may be carry-over from other donors' samples.

This clonotype was seen more than once but under ten times. The CDR3 region is CASSALTGDEAFF. For the CDR3, the DNA is TGTGCCAGCAGCGCCCTGACAGGGGATGAAGCTTTCTTT. The rearrangement joins TRBV11-3 to TRBJ1-1; 8 bases map to TRBD1. CDR3 length equals 13 residues. Unmatched junction bases numbered 6, after V lost 5 bases and J lost 7 bases. Germline lookup yields CDR1 SGHNT and CDR2 YENEEA. The full variable domain, completed using reference TRBV11-3 and TRBJ1-1, is EAGVVQSPRYKIIEKKQPVAFWCNPISGHNTLYWYLQNLGQGPELLIRYENEEAVDDSQLPKDRFSAERLKGVDSTLKIQPAELGDSAVYLCASSALTGDEAFFGQGTRLTVV.

This clonotype was found a few times. The chain recombines TRBV6-1 with TRBJ1-5, with D uncertain. CDR3 length: 15 amino acids. Trimming stripped 6 bases from V and 0 bases from J, with 12 bases between. Germline assignment: CDR1 MNHNS and CDR2 SASEGT. CDR3 amino acids: CASRVSAYSNQPQHF. In DNA form, the CDR3 reads TGTGCCAGCAGGGTGTCGGCGTATAGCAATCAGCCCCAGCATTTT.

The gene calls are TRBV18 and TRBJ2-1; 9 positions match TRBD2. V shed 3 bases, J shed 7 bases, and the junction held 13 bases outside the gene matches. The CDR3 covers 17 residues. The germline V gene has CDR1 KGHSH and CDR2 LQKENI. Here the CDR3 DNA reads TGTGCCAGCTCACCCAATCCCCCAGCGGGAGGCGCGAATGAGCAGTTCTTC. This codes for CASSPNPPAGGANEQFF.

This clonotype was seen a handful of times. This sequence joins TRBV4-1 and TRBJ1-5, with D possibly TRBD1 on 5 matching bases. The CDR3 spans 18 residues. Germline V lookup: CDR1 MGHRA, CDR2 YSYEKL. V was cut by 0 bases and J by 5 bases, with 20 bases left in between. In DNA, the CDR3 is TGCGCCAGCAGCCAAGACCTGAGCGGGATGGAGGGGCATCAGCCCCAGCATTTT. Translating it yields CASSQDLSGMEGHQPQHF.

The chain recombines TRBV15 with TRBJ2-3, with 9 bases fitting TRBD2. The J segment lost 1 base and the V segment lost 0 bases, leaving 11 bases of the junction unmatched. Per germline, CDR1 LNHNV and CDR2 YYDKDF (reference sequence). This CDR3 comprises 19 residues. The CDR3 nucleotides are TGTGCCACCAGCAGAGATTCCCCCAGACTAGCGGACGGCACAGATACGCAGTATTTT. This translates into CATSRDSPRLADGTDTQYF.

V usage is TRBV4-1 and J usage is TRBJ2-1, with TRBD2 matching 13 bases. Looked up from germline, CDR1 is MGHRA and CDR2 is YSYEKL. V was pared by 4 bases and J by 7 bases, with 10 bases of the junction left unmatched. The CDR3 consists of 17 residues. The CDR3 spells CASSPRGLAGVLNEQFF. The CDR3 coding sequence is TGCGCCAGCAGCCCTCGTGGACTAGCGGGAGTGCTGAATGAGCAGTTCTTC.

The chain has TRBV12-3 or TRBV12-4 and TRBJ1-5, with 9 bases that match TRBD1. The CDR3 loop spans 17 amino acids. V was clipped by 7 bases and J by 2 bases; unmatched bases: 12. The CDR3 region has the DNA TGTGCCAGCAATCCCGCCTCGACAGGGGGTGGCAATCAGCCCCAGCATTTT. It is translated as CASNPASTGGGNQPQHF.

This clonotype was seen many times. The chain uses TRBV7-2 and TRBJ1-1; D is ambiguous. There are 13 residues in the CDR3. V shed 4 bases and J shed 4 bases, with 10 bases lying between them. CDR1 SGHTA and CDR2 FQGNSA come from the germline V gene. The CDR3 bases are TGTGCCAGCAGCTCTCAGGCAGCCACTGAAGCTTTCTTT. Translated, it gives CASSSQAATEAFF.

The J gene is TRBJ1-1, the V gene TRBV30; tentative D call: TRBD1 (5 bases). In germline, CDR1 is GTSNPN, CDR2 SVGIG (reference sequence). The CDR3 covers 13 residues. V was trimmed by 0 bases and J by 11 bases, leaving 16 bases between them. The CDR3 is CAWSVRGRVRAFF. CDR3 in DNA: TGTGCCTGGAGTGTACGGGGCAGGGTAAGGGCTTTCTTT.

V is TRBV5-1 and J is TRBJ2-5; maybe TRBD1 (5 bases). CDR1 and CDR2 from the germline V gene are SGHRS and YFSETQ. The V gene lost 8 bases and the J gene lost 5 bases, with 16 bases spanning the gap. The length of the CDR3 is 13 residues. CDR3 amino acids: CASRQIEGETQYF. The DNA of the CDR3 is TGCGCCAGTAGACAGATAGAAGGGGAGACCCAGTACTTC. Full variable domain (remainder filled in from reference TRBV5-1 and TRBJ2-5): KAGVTQTPRYLIKTRGQQVTLSCSPISGHRSVSWYQQTPGQGLQFLFEYFSETQRNKGNFPGRFSGRQFSNSRSEMNVSTLELGDSALYLCASRQIEGETQYFGPGTRLLVL.

CDR3 loop: CASSYSRDQETQYF. The DNA of the CDR3 is TGTGCCAGCAGTTATTCCCGGGACCAAGAGACCCAGTACTTC. The chain carries TRBV7-9 and TRBJ2-5; unclear D gene. V lost 6 bases and J lost 0, with 11 bases in between. CDR3 length: 14 residues. Germline CDR1 is SEHNR and CDR2 is FQNEAQ (reference sequence). Full variable domain (outside the CDR3, taken from reference TRBV7-9 and TRBJ2-5): DTGVSQNPRHKITKRGQNVTFRCDPISEHNRLYWYRQTLGQGPEFLTYFQNEAQLEKSRLLSDRFSAERPKGSFSTLEIQRTEQGDSAMYLCASSYSRDQETQYFGPGTRLLVL.

This clonotype has a count of ten or more. This sequence joins TRBV29-1 and TRBJ2-5; D is perhaps TRBD2 (6 bases). With 6 bases removed from V and 5 bases from J, the gap between germline ends came to 13 bases. Looked up from germline, CDR1 is SQVTM and CDR2 is ANQGSEA. The CDR3 length is 12 residues. The CDR3 DNA follows: TGCAGCGTCCGAGCGGAGGGTGAGACCCAGTACTTC. Protein product: CSVRAEGETQYF.

This clonotype was observed many times. The rearrangement uses TRBV7-9 and TRBJ2-7; 9 bases are shared with TRBD1. There are 12 residues in the CDR3. The J segment lost 7 bases and the V segment lost 3 bases, leaving 1 base of the junction unmatched. Germline V gene sequence: CDR1 SEHNR, CDR2 FQNEAQ (reference sequence). The DNA for the CDR3 is TGTGCCAGCAGCTTGGACAGGGGTGAGCAGTACGTC. The encoded protein is CASSLDRGEQYV.

This chain uses TRBV5-4 with TRBJ2-7; 7 bases agree with TRBD2. From germline, CDR1 is SGHNT and CDR2 YYREEE (reference sequence). The CDR3 contains 14 residues. V trimming: 0 bases; J trimming: 4 bases; junction bases outside the gene matches: 4. CDR3 bases: TGTGCCAGCAGCTTGGCGGGACTACCTTACGAGCAGTACTTC. Translating gives CASSLAGLPYEQYF. Full variable domain (remainder filled in from reference TRBV5-4 and TRBJ2-7): ETGVTQSPTHLIKTRGQQVTLRCSSQSGHNTVSWYQQALGQGPQFIFQYYREEENGRGNFPPRFSGLQFPNYSSELNVNALELDDSALYLCASSLAGLPYEQYFGPGTRLTVT.

The chain uses TRBV5-1 and TRBJ2-1; D remains ambiguous. The V end was cut by 4 bases, the J end by 7 bases, with 18 bases between. Per the germline V gene, CDR1 is SGHRS and CDR2 is YFSETQ. This CDR3 has 15 amino acids. Here the CDR3 DNA reads TGCGCCAGCAGCCCGAGTGGGCTTGCCGGGAATGAGCAGTTCTTC. Protein sequence: CASSPSGLAGNEQFF.

In its sample, this clonotype was seen a few times. The chain links TRBV7-8 to TRBJ2-5, with TRBD2 identical over 9 bases. The CDR3 has 15 amino acids. With V trimmed by 4 bases and J by 5 bases, 8 bases remained unmatched. CDR1 and CDR2 (germline): SGHVS, FQNEAQ. Here the CDR3 reads CASSWGGTSLETQYF. In DNA, the CDR3 is TGTGCCAGCAGCTGGGGCGGGACTAGCCTGGAGACCCAGTACTTC. Complete variable domain (other parts from reference TRBV7-8 and TRBJ2-5): GAGVSQSPRYKVAKRGQDVALRCDPISGHVSLFWYQQALGQGPEFLTYFQNEAQLDKSGLPSDRFFAERPEGSVSTLKIQRTQQEDSAVYLCASSWGGTSLETQYFGPGTRLLVL.

The genes are TRBV6-2 or TRBV6-3 and TRBJ2-7, with D uncertain. Germline CDR1 reads MNHEY; CDR2 reads SVGEGT. CDR3 length equals 13 residues. Trimming took 6 bases from V and 7 from J, leaving 16 bases between them. The CDR3 spells CASSSVRLREQYV. DNA of the CDR3: TGTGCCAGCAGCTCCGTTCGCTTACGGGAGCAGTACGTC.

There are many counts of this clonotype. The chain couples TRBV7-2 to TRBJ2-1; the D gene is possibly TRBD1 (6 bases). Germline V lookup: CDR1 SGHTA, CDR2 FQGNSA. The CDR3 length is 14 residues. The V end lost 1 base, the J end lost 3 bases, and 7 bases lay between the germline ends. In nucleotides, the CDR3 is TGTGCCAGCAGCTTAGGGACAGTCTACAATGAGCAGTTCTTC. Its protein is CASSLGTVYNEQFF.

Details on this clonotype: A much larger clone differs from this one at a single base, so this may be a read error. The CDR3, as DNA: TGTACCAGCAGCCTTAGCGGGACACGCTACAATGAGCAGTTCTTC. This gives the protein CTSSLSGTRYNEQFF. The chain links TRBV7-2 to TRBJ2-1, with 8 bases lining up with TRBD2. Germline-derived CDR1 and CDR2 are SGHTA and FQGNSA. After removal of 5 bases from V and 3 bases from J, the junction contained 6 bases not matched to a gene. The CDR3 covers 15 residues.

This chain uses TRBV19 with TRBJ2-1, with 9 bases lining up with TRBD2. This CDR3 has 15 residues. Germline V CDR1 and CDR2: LNHDA, SQIVND (reference sequence). The V segment lost 1 base and the J segment 8 bases; nucleotides outside the gene matches: 6. CDR3 nucleotides: TGTGCCAGTAGTATAGTGGCGGGAGGGCCCTATGAGCAGTTCTTC. This encodes CASSIVAGGPYEQFF.

This clonotype has just a few counts. The V gene is TRBV7-2, the J gene TRBJ1-3; D is perhaps TRBD1 (5 bases). Germline V gives CDR1 SGHTA, CDR2 FQGNSA. CDR3 length equals 15 residues. Between the trimmed V and J ends, which lost 5 bases and 0 bases, there was a span of 11 bases. The CDR3 sequence is CASSLAGRSGNTIYF. In nucleotides, the CDR3 is TGTGCCAGCAGCCTGGCAGGGCGCTCTGGAAACACCATATATTTT.

This clonotype was counted at least ten times. J is TRBJ2-2 and V is TRBV7-2; possible D gene TRBD1, 5 bases. V was clipped by 4 bases and J by 6 bases, with 12 bases between them. The CDR3 covers 14 residues. Germline-derived CDR1 and CDR2 are SGHTA and FQGNSA. The CDR3 here is CASSYNAGSGELFF. CDR3 nucleotide sequence: TGTGCCAGCAGCTATAATGCAGGGTCCGGGGAGCTGTTTTTT.

The chain has TRBV4-3 and TRBJ2-2; TRBD2 might be the D (6 bases). There are 16 residues in the CDR3. Germline lookup yields CDR1 LGHNA and CDR2 YSLEER. Trimming shortened V by 3 bases and J by 1 base, and 12 bases separated the two germline ends. CDR3 region: CASSQERRENTGELFF. CDR3 coding DNA: TGCGCCAGCAGCCAGGAAAGGCGGGAGAACACCGGGGAGCTGTTTTTT.

This clonotype came up a few times. The chain is built from TRBV6-4 and TRBJ2-1, with 8 positions matching TRBD1. The CDR3 is 16 amino acids. Trimming cost V 0 bases and J 4 bases; bases outside gene matches: 5. Germline CDR1 reads MRHNA; CDR2 reads SNTAGT. The CDR3 DNA follows: TGTGCCAGCAGTGACTCGAGACAGGGGAAATACAATGAGCAGTTCTTC. Amino acid sequence: CASSDSRQGKYNEQFF.

This clonotype was seen ten or more times. The rearrangement joins TRBV7-2 to TRBJ2-7, with D tentatively TRBD1 (5 bases). CDR3 size: 14 residues. Trimming stripped 5 bases from V and 1 base from J, with 12 bases between. The germline V gene has CDR1 SGHTA and CDR2 FQGNSA. Here the CDR3 DNA reads TGTGCCAGCAGCAGCCTGGACAAGTCCTACGAGCAGTACTTC. Protein: CASSSLDKSYEQYF.

V usage is TRBV20-1 and J usage is TRBJ2-1; TRBD1 or TRBD2 may be the D gene (5 bases each). This CDR3 has 16 residues. V was trimmed by 3 bases and J by 2 bases, leaving 17 bases between them. Germline V lookup: CDR1 DFQATT, CDR2 SNEGSKA (reference sequence). The CDR3 is CSARGTVWGTYNEQFF. The CDR3, as DNA: TGCAGTGCTAGGGGGACGGTCTGGGGGACCTACAATGAGCAGTTCTTC.

The chain recombines TRBV27 with TRBJ2-6; no clear D gene. The CDR3 is 15 amino acids. In germline, CDR1 is MNHEY, CDR2 SMNVEV (reference sequence). Trimming left V 7 bases short and J 0 bases short, with 10 bases between. The CDR3: CASTRWGSGANVLTF. The CDR3 DNA reads TGTGCCAGCACCAGGTGGGGCTCTGGGGCCAACGTCCTGACTTTC.

This clonotype has a count of ten or more. The chain joins TRBV7-9 to TRBJ2-3; D might be TRBD1 (5 bases). The CDR3 length is 17 residues. From germline, CDR1 is SEHNR and CDR2 FQNEAQ (reference sequence). V shed 5 bases and J shed 4 bases, with 22 bases lying between them. The DNA of the CDR3 is TGTGCCAGCAGCCTAGGGGTGGGCCAGTCCTTCTCAGATACGCAGTATTTT. As protein: CASSLGVGQSFSDTQYF.

This clonotype came up a few times. The J gene is TRBJ2-7, the V gene TRBV19; D gene ambiguous. The V gene's germline CDR1 is LNHDA and CDR2 SQIVND (reference sequence). The CDR3 spans 13 residues. V was clipped by 3 bases and J by 4 bases, with 10 bases between them. The CDR3 DNA reads TGTGCCAGTAGTATTGGTGAAATGTACGAGCAGTACGTC. Amino acid sequence: CASSIGEMYEQYV.

The rearrangement links TRBV5-1 to TRBJ1-2; D gene ambiguous. Germline V CDR1 and CDR2: SGHRS, YFSETQ. The CDR3 has 14 residues. V was trimmed by 0 bases and J by 5 bases, leaving 11 bases between them. In nucleotides, the CDR3 is TGCGCCAGCAGCTTGGAACCCTCGGGGTATGGCTACACCTTC. Translating gives CASSLEPSGYGYTF.

CDR3 in amino acids: CASGLVLAGDFRNEQFF. The CDR3, as DNA: TGTGCTAGTGGTTTGGTACTTGCGGGAGATTTCCGCAATGAGCAGTTCTTC. J is TRBJ2-1 and V is TRBV12-5; 7 positions match TRBD2. Germline values: CDR1 LGHNT, CDR2 FRNRAP. Trimming removed 0 bases from V and 6 bases from J; junction bases left unmatched: 11. The CDR3 is made up of 17 amino acids.

The chain recombines TRBV7-9 with TRBJ2-1; the D is unclear. With 5 bases removed from V and 1 base from J, the gap between germline ends came to 18 bases. Germline CDR1 is SEHNR and CDR2 is FQNEAQ (reference sequence). The CDR3 sequence is 17 residues long. The CDR3 DNA sequence: TGTGCCAGCAGCCCTAACCCCGGAACCTTATCCTACAATGAGCAGTTCTTC. Protein product: CASSPNPGTLSYNEQFF.